The T cell receptor (beta chain) under discussion was sequenced for a study of CD8+ T cells in alopecia areata. cDNA prepared by RNA extraction and subsequent reverse transcription served as the template for sequencing. The repertoire was sequenced with immunoSEQ multiplex PCR; TCRdb's copy has only in-frame clones and lacks some. The table lists fewer than 150,000 clones, 82% of them singletons, with roughly 25% in the top ten. Treatment reported: oral pan-JAK inhibitor, 5-10 mg twice daily. CDR3 length: 17 amino acids. Germline CDR1 LGHNT, CDR2 FRNRAP. V lost 4 bases and J lost 0, with 16 bases in between.

This specimen consisted of CD8+ T cells sorted from blood, obtained at week 4, from a patient treated with tofacitinib. The sequence was obtained from a human donor with alopecia areata. The rearrangement joins TRBV12-5 to TRBJ2-1; D is perhaps TRBD2 (5 bases). CDR3: CASGSPGNSVSYNEQFF. The CDR3 region has the DNA TGTGCTAGTGGTTCCCCGGGGAATAGCGTCTCCTACAATGAGCAGTTCTTC.